A selection of T cell receptor beta chains follows, all from one sample in a study of blood T cell repertoires in COVID-19. Sequenced by immunoSEQ multiplex PCR; TCRdb stores in-frame clones only, minus some. The top ten clones hold about 2.7% of a sample with more than 150,000 clones, around 87% of them seen once. Sequenced input: peripheral blood. The origin of the receptors is a man aged 35 to 55 with active or convalescent COVID-19. CDR3s include the opening cysteine and the closing phenylalanine or tryptophan. D genes are given only for firm matches. The size of a clone is reported for some rows only, either as once, few or many, or as a class for expanded clones.

- | TRBJ2-7 | TRBD1 | TRBV10-2 | TGCGCCAGCAGTGAGACGGGGCAGGGGGCCGGCGAGCAGTACTTC | CASSETGQGAGEQYF
- | TRBJ1-6 | - | TRBV9 | TGTGCCAGCAGCGTAGGAGGACAGCGCAATTCACCCCTCCACTTT | CASSVGGQRNSPLHF
- | TRBJ1-1 | - | TRBV29-1 | TGCAGCGTTTCGGGGGGACGCACTGAAGCTTTCTTT | CSVSGGRTEAFF
- | TRBJ2-3 | TRBD1 | TRBV27 | TGTGCCAGCAGTCTCACAGGGGGCATCGCAGATACGCAGTATTTT | CASSLTGGIADTQYF
once | TRBJ2-5 | - | TRBV19 | TGTGCCAGTAGTATCCCATCCCGTAGTATACGGGGAGAGACCCAGTACTTC | CASSIPSRSIRGETQYF
- | TRBJ1-2 | TRBD1 | TRBV2 | TGTGCCAGCATCCCCAGGACAGGTGCTAACTATGGCTACACCTTC | CASIPRTGANYGYTF
- | TRBJ1-6 | - | TRBV5-1 | TGCGCCAGCAGCTTGGCCCTAAGTAAAGATTCACCCCTCCACTTT | CASSLALSKDSPLHF
- | TRBJ1-1 | - | TRBV6-5 | TGTGCCAGCAGCCGTACCGGACAAGGCCTAAAAGCTTTCTTT | CASSRTGQGLKAFF
- | TRBJ2-7 | - | TRBV19 | TGTGCCAGTAGTTCTCAGGGCACAACGGGTGAGCAGTACTTC | CASSSQGTTGEQYF
- | TRBJ1-6 | - | TRBV3-1/TRBV3-2 | TGTGCCAGCAGCGGGGTGGGACAAGGGCCATCACCCCTCCACTTT | CASSGVGQGPSPLHF
once | TRBJ1-6 | TRBD1 | TRBV30 | TGTGCCTGGAGTGTCTCCCGGTGGGACAGGGCTTATTCACCCCTCCACTTT | CAWSVSRWDRAYSPLHF
- | TRBJ2-5 | TRBD2 | TRBV6-5 | TGTGCCAGCAGTTACAGCGGTAGCGGGGGGCAAGAGACCCAGTACTTC | CASSYSGSGGQETQYF
- | TRBJ2-7 | TRBD2 | TRBV28 | TGTGCCAGCACCCCACTAGCGGGGGCTTACGAGCAGTACTTC | CASTPLAGAYEQYF
- | TRBJ1-1 | - | TRBV5-1 | TGCGCCAGCAGCTTGGCCCAGGGAGGAGGCACTGAAGCTTTCTTT | CASSLAQGGGTEAFF
- | TRBJ2-7 | TRBD2 | TRBV5-1 | TGCGCCAGCAGCTTGGTAGGCTCTAGCGGGGGGCGGTCCTACGAGCAGTACTTC | CASSLVGSSGGRSYEQYF
- | TRBJ1-4 | - | TRBV18 | TGTGCCAGCTCCACACAAACTAATGAAAAACTGTTTTTT | CASSTQTNEKLFF
- | TRBJ2-5 | - | TRBV6-6 | TGTGCCGGAGGGAGGGGGAGACAAGAGACCCAGTACTTC | CAGGRGRQETQYF
- | TRBJ1-5 | - | TRBV27 | TGTGCCAGCAGTTTATTGAGCAGGGATCTGGATCAGCCCCAGCATTTT | CASSLLSRDLDQPQHF
few | TRBJ2-7 | - | TRBV5-1 | TGCGCCAGCAGTGACAGGACCTCCTACGAGCAGTACTTC | CASSDRTSYEQYF
- | TRBJ2-7 | - | TRBV7-2 | TGTGCCAGCAGAACCGACAGGAGTTCCTACGAGCAGTACTTC | CASRTDRSSYEQYF